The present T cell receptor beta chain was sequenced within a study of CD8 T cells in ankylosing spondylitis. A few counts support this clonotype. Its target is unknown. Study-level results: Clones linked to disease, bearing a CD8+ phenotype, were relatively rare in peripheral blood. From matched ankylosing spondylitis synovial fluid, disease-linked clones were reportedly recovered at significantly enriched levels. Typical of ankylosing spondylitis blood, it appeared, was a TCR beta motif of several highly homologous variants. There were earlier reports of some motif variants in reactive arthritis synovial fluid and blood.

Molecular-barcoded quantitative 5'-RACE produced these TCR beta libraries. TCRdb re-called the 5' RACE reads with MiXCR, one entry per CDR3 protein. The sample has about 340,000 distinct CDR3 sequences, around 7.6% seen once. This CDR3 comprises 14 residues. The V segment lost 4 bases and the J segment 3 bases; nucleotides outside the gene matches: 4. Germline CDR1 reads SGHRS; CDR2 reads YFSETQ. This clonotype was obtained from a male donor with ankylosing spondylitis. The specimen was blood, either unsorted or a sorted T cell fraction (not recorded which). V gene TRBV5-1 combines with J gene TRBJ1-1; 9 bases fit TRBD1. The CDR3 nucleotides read TGCGCCAGCAGCACAGACAGGGGGGACACTGAAGCTTTCTTT. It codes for CASSTDRGDTEAFF. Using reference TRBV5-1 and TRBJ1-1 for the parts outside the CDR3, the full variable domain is KAGVTQTPRYLIKTRGQQVTLSCSPISGHRSVSWYQQTPGQGLQFLFEYFSETQRNKGNFPGRFSGRQFSNSRSEMNVSTLELGDSALYLCASSTDRGDTEAFFGQGTRLTVV.